The next 2 T cell receptor beta chains were all read from a single sample in a study of CD8 T cells in Susac syndrome. When the RNA was reverse transcribed, random hexamers were used with an input of about 0.5 to 1 ug. Each CDR3 protein gets one entry after TCRdb re-called the immunoSEQ multiplex PCR reads with MiXCR. The sample consists of over 150,000 distinct CDR3 sequences, about 95% of them appearing once. Material: CD4+ T cells from PBMCs. The origin of the receptors is a human donor with Susac syndrome.

CDR3 sequence reads: CASSSPSTGGSTDTQYF. The CDR3 nucleotides read TGTGCCAGCAGTTCCCCCTCCACAGGGGGCTCCACAGATACGCAGTATTTT. The chain recombines TRBV27 with TRBJ2-3; 9 bases are a match to TRBD1. This CDR3 contains 17 residues. CDR1 is MNHEY, CDR2 SMNVEV, per germline (reference sequence). Trimming removed 4 bases from V and 2 bases from J; junction bases left unmatched: 10.

The J gene is TRBJ2-1, the V gene TRBV3-1; the match to TRBD2 covers 9 bases. Germline CDR1 LGHDT, CDR2 YNNKEL (reference sequence). With V trimmed by 1 base and J by 7 bases, 8 bases remained unmatched. This CDR3 contains 16 residues. CDR3 in amino acids: CASSQAVAGVENEQFF. CDR3 DNA sequence: TGTGCCAGCAGCCAAGCCGTAGCGGGAGTAGAGAATGAGCAGTTCTTC.